Following are 32 T cell receptor beta chains from one sample sequenced in a study of blood T cell repertoires in COVID-19. Measured with immunoSEQ multiplex PCR; TCRdb has only the in-frame clones, and not every one. This table holds 75,000 to 100,000 clones, about 84% found once. Sequences were obtained from peripheral blood. The receptors stem from an elderly woman with acute or convalescent COVID-19.

The rearrangement joins TRBV6-5 to TRBJ1-6, with a weak D call TRBD1 (5 bases). Germline CDR1 MNHEY, CDR2 SVGAGI. V dropped 0 bases and J dropped 10 bases, with 13 bases sitting between them. This CDR3 is 15 amino acids long. This CDR3 reads CASSYSSQGRSPLHF. CDR3 sequence (DNA): TGTGCCAGCAGTTACTCGAGCCAGGGAAGGTCACCCCTCCACTTT.

This chain's CDR3 is CASSVAVRDREFAKNIQYF. CDR3 nucleotide sequence: TGTGCCAGCAGCGTAGCTGTCCGGGACAGGGAGTTTGCCAAAAACATTCAGTACTTC. The genes are TRBV9 and TRBJ2-4; 9 positions match TRBD1. Germline lookup yields CDR1 SGDLS and CDR2 YYNGEE. V was pared by 0 bases and J by 1 base, with 11 bases of the junction left unmatched. This CDR3 is 19 amino acids long.

The V call is TRBV28, the J call TRBJ1-1; the D is unclear. This CDR3 has 12 amino acids. V lost 3 bases and J 5 bases, leaving 7 bases between the germline ends. CDR1 is MDHEN and CDR2 is SYDVKM in the germline V gene. The CDR3: CASSLQTTEAFF. The CDR3 region has the DNA TGTGCCAGCAGTTTGCAAACAACTGAAGCTTTCTTT.

This rearrangement joins TRBV5-5 to TRBJ1-2; D gene uncertain. V was trimmed by 0 bases and J by 0 bases, leaving 6 bases between them. Germline V gene lookup returns CDR1 SGHKS and CDR2 YYEKEE (reference sequence). CDR3 length: 14 residues. This CDR3 reads CASSLASANYGYTF. The CDR3 coding sequence is TGTGCCAGCAGCTTGGCCTCAGCTAACTATGGCTACACCTTC.

The rearrangement uses TRBV28 and TRBJ2-2, with 11 bases matching TRBD1. V dropped 6 bases and J dropped 6; count of bases not matched to a gene: 3. There are 14 residues in the CDR3. CDR1 MDHEN and CDR2 SYDVKM come from the germline V gene. CDR3 coding DNA: TGTGCCAGCAGCCCGGGACAGGGGGCCGGGGAGCTGTTTTTT. It yields the protein CASSPGQGAGELFF.

The chain uses TRBV19 and TRBJ2-3, with 9 positions matching TRBD2. Trimming at V came to 4 bases and at J to 3 bases, leaving 8 bases not matched to a gene. The V gene's germline CDR1 is LNHDA and CDR2 SQIVND (reference sequence). There are 16 residues in the CDR3. CDR3: CASSRDSGGITDTQYF. CDR3 in DNA: TGTGCCAGTAGTAGAGATAGCGGGGGAATTACAGATACGCAGTATTTT.

This clone was seen a few times. The chain has TRBV19 and TRBJ1-2; D not certain. This CDR3 spans 12 amino acids. The V end lost 4 bases, the J end lost 4 bases, and 7 bases lay between the germline ends. CDR1 is LNHDA, CDR2 SQIVND, per germline (reference sequence). The CDR3 DNA follows: TGTGCCAGTAGTACGGGAGGCTATGGCTACACCTTC. Translating gives CASSTGGYGYTF.

V and J are TRBV24-1 and TRBJ2-3, with 9 positions matching TRBD2. After removal of 3 bases from V and 2 bases from J, the junction contained 11 bases not matched to a gene. CDR3 length: 18 amino acids. Germline assignment: CDR1 KGHDR and CDR2 SFDVKD. The CDR3 DNA sequence: TGTGCCACCAGTGATCACGCATACTCTAGCGGGAACACAGATACGCAGTATTTT. Translation gives CATSDHAYSSGNTDTQYF.

The rearrangement uses TRBV2 and TRBJ1-2, with 7 positions matching TRBD1. The CDR3 is 15 amino acids. Germline V gene data show CDR1 as SNHLY and CDR2 as FYNNEI. Germline trimming cut 2 bases from V and 4 bases from J; bases unmatched to any gene: 7. The CDR3, as DNA: TGTGCCAGCAGTGAAAGGAGGGGGCAACCCTATGGCTACACCTTC. This translates into CASSERRGQPYGYTF.

This clone was seen once. The chain uses TRBV30 and TRBJ2-7; maybe TRBD1 (6 bases). CDR3 length: 14 amino acids. Germline assignment: CDR1 GTSNPN and CDR2 SVGIG (reference sequence). Trimming removed 1 base from V and 4 bases from J, with 14 bases in between. The CDR3 spells CAWSGGGTRYEQYF. Here the CDR3 DNA reads TGTGCCTGGAGTGGAGGGGGAACTAGGTACGAGCAGTACTTC.

V usage is TRBV6-5 and J usage is TRBJ1-1; 10 bases line up with TRBD1. The CDR3 length is 15 residues. Per germline, CDR1 MNHEY and CDR2 SVGAGI. After removal of 8 bases from V and 7 bases from J, the junction contained 13 bases not matched to a gene. The chain's CDR3 is CASLRVRGQGSEAFF. CDR3 nucleotide sequence: TGTGCCAGCCTCAGAGTGAGGGGACAGGGGAGTGAAGCTTTCTTT.

Here the CDR3 reads CASSLGTGTNYGYTF. CDR3 sequence (DNA): TGTGCCAGTAGCTTGGGGACAGGGACTAACTATGGCTACACCTTC. The chain joins TRBV19 to TRBJ1-2, with 9 bases identical to TRBD1. Trimming took 6 bases from V and 0 from J; bases not matched to a gene: 5. Germline V gives CDR1 LNHDA, CDR2 SQIVND (reference sequence). This CDR3 region has 15 residues.

This clone was counted at least ten times. The V gene is TRBV2, the J gene TRBJ2-2; D remains unclear. The CDR3 sequence is 15 residues long. Trimming pared 4 bases from V and 2 bases from J, leaving 11 bases between. Germline CDR1 SNHLY, CDR2 FYNNEI. The CDR3 sequence: CASSVFRSNTGELFF. The CDR3 region has the DNA TGTGCCAGCAGTGTTTTCAGATCAAACACCGGGGAGCTGTTTTTT.

V is TRBV27 and J is TRBJ2-5, with 7 bases identical to TRBD2. The CDR3 length is 14 residues. The germline V gene encodes CDR1 MNHEY and CDR2 SMNVEV (reference sequence). J was trimmed by 5 bases and V by 1 base; bases with no gene match: 4. The CDR3 DNA reads as TGTGCCAGCAGTTTATGGGGGGGGATTGAGACCCAGTACTTC. Translated: CASSLWGGIETQYF.

The chain links TRBV9 to TRBJ1-6, with D possibly TRBD1 on 6 matching bases. The CDR3 sequence is 15 residues long. V was clipped by 5 bases and J by 5 bases, with 14 bases between them. Per the germline V gene, CDR1 is SGDLS and CDR2 is YYNGEE. The CDR3 protein is CASRRGGVDNSPLHF. DNA of the CDR3: TGTGCCAGCAGAAGAGGGGGGGTGGATAATTCACCCCTCCACTTT. Using reference TRBV9 and TRBJ1-6 for the parts outside the CDR3, the full variable domain is DSGVTQTPKHLITATGQRVTLRCSPRSGDLSVYWYQQSLDQGLQFLIQYYNGEERAKGNILERFSAQQFPDLHSELNLSSLELGDSALYFCASRRGGVDNSPLHFGNGTRLTVT.

V and J are TRBV19 and TRBJ1-6; the match to TRBD1 covers 9 bases. CDR3 length equals 16 residues. J lost 4 bases, V lost 5 bases, and 6 bases had no gene match. Per germline, CDR1 LNHDA and CDR2 SQIVND (reference sequence). DNA of the CDR3: TGTGCCAGTAGTTCAGGACAGGGGAGGTATAATTCACCCCTCCACTTT. Protein: CASSSGQGRYNSPLHF.

The chain links TRBV10-1 to TRBJ2-7; 12 bases map to TRBD1. J was trimmed by 3 bases and V by 7 bases; bases with no gene match: 7. The CDR3 has 15 amino acids. Per the germline V gene, CDR1 is WNHNN and CDR2 is SYGVQD (reference sequence). This CDR3 reads CASIGDRGHRYEQYV. The CDR3 DNA follows: TGCGCCAGCATAGGGGACAGGGGGCATCGCTACGAGCAGTACGTC.

The table lists this clone with a few counts. The J gene is TRBJ1-2, the V gene TRBV6-2 or TRBV6-3; a possible D gene is TRBD1 (6 bases). CDR3 length: 16 residues. CDR1 MNHEY and CDR2 SVGEGT come from the germline V gene. V lost 5 bases and J lost 3, with 19 bases in between. CDR3 coding DNA: TGTGCCAGCAGTCCCGGACAGCGAGGGAGTCACTATGGCTACACCTTC. Residues: CASSPGQRGSHYGYTF.

The rearrangement joins TRBV24-1 to TRBJ2-4; D not certain. Germline V gene lookup returns CDR1 KGHDR and CDR2 SFDVKD. This CDR3 is built from 13 residues. V was clipped by 4 bases and J by 5 bases, with 8 bases between them. CDR3 sequence reads: CATSDPVENIQYF. The CDR3 DNA sequence: TGTGCCACCAGTGACCCCGTCGAAAACATTCAGTACTTC.

This clone was seen once. The chain joins TRBV7-6 to TRBJ1-1; TRBD1 is a possible D gene (5 bases). The CDR3 extends over 13 amino acids. In germline, CDR1 is SGHVS, CDR2 FNYEAQ. V was shortened by 4 bases and J by 2 bases, with 8 bases between the two germline ends. This chain's CDR3 is CASSSRVNTEAFF. CDR3 nucleotide sequence: TGTGCCAGCAGCTCCAGGGTTAACACTGAAGCTTTCTTT.

This rearrangement joins TRBV7-2 to TRBJ2-5; D is uncertain. V gave up 3 bases and J gave up 2 bases, with 7 bases separating them. CDR1 is SGHTA, CDR2 FQGNSA, per germline. The CDR3 covers 13 residues. CDR3 region: CASSFYSQETQYF. As DNA, the CDR3 is TGTGCCAGCAGCTTTTATAGTCAAGAGACCCAGTACTTC.

The chain carries TRBV18 and TRBJ2-2; TRBD1 is a possible D gene (6 bases). Trimming shortened V by 4 bases and J by 6 bases, and 6 bases separated the two germline ends. The CDR3 length is 12 residues. Germline assignment: CDR1 KGHSH and CDR2 LQKENI. The DNA for the CDR3 is TGTGCCAGCTCACAGGGGGCCGGGGAGCTGTTTTTT. It yields the protein CASSQGAGELFF.

The V and J genes are TRBV19 and TRBJ2-5; 9 nucleotides agree with TRBD2. The CDR3 totals 16 residues. Germline V gives CDR1 LNHDA, CDR2 SQIVND (reference sequence). The trim removed 3 bases at V and 2 bases at J, leaving 7 bases unmatched. The CDR3: CASSIGSLAGQETQYF. CDR3 in DNA: TGTGCCAGTAGTATTGGGTCGCTAGCGGGACAAGAGACCCAGTACTTC. The full variable domain, with the rest looked up from reference TRBV19 and TRBJ2-5, is DGGITQSPKYLFRKEGQNVTLSCEQNLNHDAMYWYRQDPGQGLRLIYYSQIVNDFQKGDIAEGYSVSREKKESFPLTVTSAQKNPTAFYLCASSIGSLAGQETQYFGPGTRLLVL.

This clone was counted between two and nine times. The chain is built from TRBV2 and TRBJ1-2; the match to TRBD1 covers 8 bases. The V segment lost 5 bases and the J segment 4 bases; nucleotides outside the gene matches: 9. From germline, CDR1 is SNHLY and CDR2 FYNNEI. This CDR3 has 15 residues. The CDR3 loop is CASSPTIGQGYGYTF. Written as DNA, the CDR3 is TGTGCCAGCAGTCCTACAATAGGACAGGGCTATGGCTACACCTTC.

The CDR3 region is CASSTGQGHNEQFF. Here the CDR3 DNA reads TGTGCCAGTAGCACGGGACAGGGTCACAATGAGCAGTTCTTC. The chain joins TRBV19 to TRBJ2-1; TRBD1 matches at 9 bases. CDR1 and CDR2 from the germline V gene are LNHDA and SQIVND (reference sequence). V lost 6 bases and J lost 5; bases outside the gene matches: 5. This CDR3 region has 14 residues.

The chain joins TRBV6-1 to TRBJ2-7, with no clear D. The CDR3 is 14 residues long. Germline V CDR1 and CDR2: MNHNS, SASEGT. Trimming took off 1 base at V and 4 bases at J, with 11 bases between the two ends. CDR3 nucleotide sequence: TGTGCCAGCAGTGAAGGTGGCGGTGGGTACGAGCAGTACTTC. This codes for CASSEGGGGYEQYF.

J is TRBJ2-5 and V is TRBV4-3; D not certain. CDR3 size: 15 residues. The germline V gene has CDR1 LGHNA and CDR2 YSLEER. Trimming shortened V by 0 bases and J by 2 bases, and 10 bases separated the two germline ends. The CDR3 loop reads CASSQDWLQQETQYF. The CDR3 nucleotides are TGCGCCAGCAGCCAAGATTGGCTACAGCAAGAGACCCAGTACTTC.

This clone has more than one count but fewer than ten. In DNA, the CDR3 is TGTGCCAGCAGTGTCGGGTTAGGAGGCAATCAGCCCCAGCATTTT. Residues: CASSVGLGGNQPQHF. V usage is TRBV2 and J usage is TRBJ1-5; D remains unclear. The CDR3 is 15 amino acids. V was clipped by 4 bases and J by 2 bases, with 12 bases between them. Germline assignment: CDR1 SNHLY and CDR2 FYNNEI.

This chain connects TRBV2 to TRBJ2-7; 9 positions match TRBD2. Germline CDR1 reads SNHLY; CDR2 reads FYNNEI. The CDR3 is made up of 13 amino acids. The J segment lost 6 bases and the V segment lost 10 bases, leaving 10 bases of the junction unmatched. CDR3 in amino acids: CATRIAGEGEQYF. CDR3 DNA sequence: TGTGCCACCAGGATAGCGGGGGAGGGCGAGCAGTACTTC.

V usage is TRBV15 and J usage is TRBJ2-3; TRBD2 is a possible D gene (5 bases). The germline V gene encodes CDR1 LNHNV and CDR2 YYDKDF (reference sequence). The ends were cut back, 2 bases at V and 2 bases at J, with 20 bases in the middle. CDR3 length: 18 residues. This CDR3 reads CATSRPGQDRGNTDTQYF. CDR3 sequence (DNA): TGTGCCACCAGCAGACCTGGGCAGGACCGGGGAAACACAGATACGCAGTATTTT.

The chain links TRBV30 to TRBJ1-2; 7 bases fit TRBD1. The CDR3 is made up of 14 amino acids. Germline V gene data show CDR1 as GTSNPN and CDR2 as SVGIG (reference sequence). With V trimmed by 4 bases and J by 4 bases, 9 bases remained unmatched. This CDR3 is CAWTRQGGGYGYTF. Here the CDR3 DNA reads TGTGCCTGGACCAGACAGGGTGGGGGCTATGGCTACACCTTC.

The chain joins TRBV2 to TRBJ2-1; 10 positions agree with TRBD2. The CDR3 runs 14 residues. The germline CDR1 and CDR2 sequences are SNHLY and FYNNEI. The V segment lost 7 bases and the J segment 4 bases; nucleotides outside the gene matches: 4. The CDR3, as DNA: TGTGCCAGCATTGCAGCGGGGGGGTACAATGAGCAGTTCTTC. This codes for CASIAAGGYNEQFF.